This T cell receptor beta chain was sequenced during a study of CD8+ T cells in alopecia areata. The CDR3 consists of 15 residues. V was pared by 2 bases and J by 7 bases, with 14 bases between. Germline assignment: CDR1 MNHEY and CDR2 SVGAGI. Extracted RNA was reverse transcribed into cDNA, the sequencing template. Data came from immunoSEQ multiplex PCR; TCRdb stores just in-frame clones and leaves some out. Of hundreds of thousands of clones listed, over 45% are singletons. Treatment given: oral pan-JAK inhibitor, 5-10 mg twice daily. This clone appeared a few times. Its antigen is not identified. Study conclusions and caveats: Scalp clonality and expanded CD8+ clones among the top 100 were significantly decreased by tofacitinib. Patients shared TCRs less clearly than mice did, possibly for HLA-related reasons.

V usage is TRBV6-5 and J usage is TRBJ1-4, with D tentatively TRBD1 (5 bases). The TCR sequence derives from a human donor with alopecia areata. Source: CD4+ T cells sorted from blood, taken around week 54, from a patient treated with tofacitinib. The CDR3 spells CASSYEGSGVEKLFF. CDR3 nucleotides: TGTGCCAGCAGTTACGAGGGGTCAGGTGTTGAAAAACTGTTTTTT.